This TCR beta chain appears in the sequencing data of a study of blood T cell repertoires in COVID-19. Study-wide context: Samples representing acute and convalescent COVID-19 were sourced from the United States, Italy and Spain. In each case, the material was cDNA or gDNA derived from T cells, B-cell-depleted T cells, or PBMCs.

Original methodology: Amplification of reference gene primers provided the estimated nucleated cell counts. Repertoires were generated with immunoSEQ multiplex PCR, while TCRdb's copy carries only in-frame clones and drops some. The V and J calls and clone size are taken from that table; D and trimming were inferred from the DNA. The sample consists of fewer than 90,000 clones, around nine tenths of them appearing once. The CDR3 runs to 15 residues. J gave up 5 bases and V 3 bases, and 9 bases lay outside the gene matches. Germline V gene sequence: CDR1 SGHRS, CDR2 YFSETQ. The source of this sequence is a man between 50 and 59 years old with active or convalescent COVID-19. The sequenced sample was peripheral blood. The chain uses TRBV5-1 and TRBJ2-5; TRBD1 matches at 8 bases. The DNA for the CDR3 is TGCGCCAGCAGCTCCGATTTCAGGGGGCCGGAGACCCAGTACTTC. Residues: CASSSDFRGPETQYF.